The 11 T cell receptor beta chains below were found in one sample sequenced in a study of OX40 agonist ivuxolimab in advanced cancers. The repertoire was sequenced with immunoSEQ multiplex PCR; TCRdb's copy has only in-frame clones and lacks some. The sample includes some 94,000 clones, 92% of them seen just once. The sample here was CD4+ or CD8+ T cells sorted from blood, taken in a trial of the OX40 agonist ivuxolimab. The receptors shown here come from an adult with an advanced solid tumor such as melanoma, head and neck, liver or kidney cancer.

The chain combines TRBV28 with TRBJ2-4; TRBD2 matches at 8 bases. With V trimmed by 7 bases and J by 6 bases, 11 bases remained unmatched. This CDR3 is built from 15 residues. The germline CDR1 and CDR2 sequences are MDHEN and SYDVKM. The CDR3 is CASTPTRGGLNIQYF. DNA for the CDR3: TGTGCCAGCACCCCGACACGGGGGGGCTTAAACATTCAGTACTTC.

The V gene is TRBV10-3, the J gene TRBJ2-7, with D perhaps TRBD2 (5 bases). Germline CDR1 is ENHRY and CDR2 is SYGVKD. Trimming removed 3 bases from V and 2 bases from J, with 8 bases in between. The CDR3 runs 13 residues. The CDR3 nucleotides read TGTGCCATCAGTGATCCCGGGACCTACGAGCAGTACTTC. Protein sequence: CAISDPGTYEQYF.

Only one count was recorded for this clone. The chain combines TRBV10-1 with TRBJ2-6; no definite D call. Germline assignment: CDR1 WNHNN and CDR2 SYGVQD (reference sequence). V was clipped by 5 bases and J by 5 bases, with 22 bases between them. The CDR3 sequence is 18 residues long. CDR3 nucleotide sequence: TGCGCCAGCAGTAAGGAAAAAGATGCACAAAGTCGGGCCAACGTCCTGACTTTC. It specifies CASSKEKDAQSRANVLTF.

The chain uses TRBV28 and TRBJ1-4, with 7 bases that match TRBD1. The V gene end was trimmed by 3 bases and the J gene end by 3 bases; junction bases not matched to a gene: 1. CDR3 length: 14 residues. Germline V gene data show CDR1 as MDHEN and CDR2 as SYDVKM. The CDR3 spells CASSLGTANEKLFF. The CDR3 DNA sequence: TGTGCCAGCAGTTTGGGGACAGCTAATGAAAAACTGTTTTTT.

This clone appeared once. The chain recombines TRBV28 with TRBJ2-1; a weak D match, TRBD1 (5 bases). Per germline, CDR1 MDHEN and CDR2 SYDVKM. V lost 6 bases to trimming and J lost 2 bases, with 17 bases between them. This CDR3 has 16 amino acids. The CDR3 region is CASSPLGQEAYNEQFF. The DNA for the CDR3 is TGTGCCAGCAGCCCGTTGGGGCAGGAAGCCTACAATGAGCAGTTCTTC.

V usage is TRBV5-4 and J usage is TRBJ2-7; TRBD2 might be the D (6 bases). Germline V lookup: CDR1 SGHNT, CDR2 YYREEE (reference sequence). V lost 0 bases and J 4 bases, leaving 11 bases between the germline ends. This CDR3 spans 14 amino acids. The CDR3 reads CASSLGLGGYEQYF. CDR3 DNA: TGTGCCAGCAGCTTGGGGTTGGGGGGATACGAGCAGTACTTC.

The CDR3, as DNA: TGTGCCAGCAGCCCGGGACTTCTTCCTGGTAATGAGCAGTTCTTC. It translates to CASSPGLLPGNEQFF. This chain joins TRBV7-7 and TRBJ2-1, with D possibly being TRBD2 (6 bases). V was cut by 5 bases and J by 7 bases, with 18 bases left in between. Germline CDR1 SSHAT, CDR2 FNYEAQ (reference sequence). This CDR3 is built from 15 residues. The whole variable domain, filled in from reference TRBV7-7 and TRBJ2-1, reads GAGVSQSPRYKVTKRGQDVTLRCDPISSHATLYWYQQALGQGPEFLTYFNYEAQPDKSGLPSDRFSAERPEGSISTLTIQRTEQRDSAMYRCASSPGLLPGNEQFFGPGTRLTVL.

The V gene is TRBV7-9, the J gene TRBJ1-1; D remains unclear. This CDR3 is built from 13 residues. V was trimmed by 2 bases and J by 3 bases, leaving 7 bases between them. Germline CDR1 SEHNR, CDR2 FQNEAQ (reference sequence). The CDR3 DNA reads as TGTGCCAGCAGCTTATACCAGTACACTGAAGCTTTCTTT. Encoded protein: CASSLYQYTEAFF.

CDR3 DNA sequence: TGCGCCAGCAGCCAAGATCTTGCACAGGCTCACACCGGGGAGCTGTTTTTT. The encoded protein is CASSQDLAQAHTGELFF. The chain links TRBV4-3 to TRBJ2-2; TRBD1 might be the D (5 bases). This CDR3 spans 17 amino acids. With 0 bases removed from V and 3 bases from J, the gap between germline ends came to 14 bases. The germline CDR1 and CDR2 sequences are LGHNA and YSLEER.

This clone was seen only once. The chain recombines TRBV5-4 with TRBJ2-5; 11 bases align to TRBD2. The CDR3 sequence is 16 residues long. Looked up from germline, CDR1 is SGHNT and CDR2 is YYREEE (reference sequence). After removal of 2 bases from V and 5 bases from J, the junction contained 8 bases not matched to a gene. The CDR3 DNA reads TGTGCCAGCAGCTTTGTAGCGGGGGGGCCGCAGGAGACCCAGTACTTC. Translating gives CASSFVAGGPQETQYF.

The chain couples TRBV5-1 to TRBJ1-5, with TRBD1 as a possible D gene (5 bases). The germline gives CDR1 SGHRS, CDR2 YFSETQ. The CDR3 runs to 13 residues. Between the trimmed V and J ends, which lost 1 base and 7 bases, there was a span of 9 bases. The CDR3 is CASSLMGDQPQHF. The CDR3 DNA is TGCGCCAGCAGCTTGATGGGGGACCAGCCCCAGCATTTT.